These 13 T cell receptor beta chains originate from one sample sequenced in a study of blood T cell repertoires in COVID-19. This table comes from immunoSEQ multiplex PCR, and its TCRdb copy is limited to in-frame clones, with some not included. In the table there are around 240,000 clones, approximately 80% of which are singletons. Sequencing used peripheral blood. These receptors originate from a woman in her forties or fifties with acute or convalescent COVID-19.

V gene TRBV5-4 combines with J gene TRBJ2-3; 13 bases are a match to TRBD2. This CDR3 spans 16 amino acids. Unmatched junction bases numbered 1, after V lost 2 bases and J lost 1 base. The germline gives CDR1 SGHNT, CDR2 YYREEE (reference sequence). CDR3 sequence reads: CASSLGTSGGTDTQYF. The CDR3 DNA is TGTGCCAGCAGCTTAGGGACTAGCGGGGGCACAGATACGCAGTATTTT.

The chain recombines TRBV20-1 with TRBJ2-5, with D possibly matching TRBD2 (6 bases). V lost 3 bases and J lost 3, with 14 bases in between. The CDR3 totals 14 residues. Germline CDR1 and CDR2: DFQATT and SNEGSKA (reference sequence). The CDR3 sequence: CSASPGVGKETQYF. Written as DNA, the CDR3 is TGCAGTGCTAGTCCGGGGGTAGGGAAAGAGACCCAGTACTTC.

The chain combines TRBV19 with TRBJ2-1; TRBD2 matches at 8 bases. V lost 7 bases to trimming and J lost 4 bases; unmatched junction nucleotides: 12. This CDR3 region has 16 residues. Germline V gene sequence: CDR1 LNHDA, CDR2 SQIVND (reference sequence). The CDR3 protein is CASTGSAGVRYNEQFF. For the CDR3, the DNA is TGTGCCAGTACGGGCTCAGCGGGGGTCCGTTACAATGAGCAGTTCTTC.

This sequence joins TRBV6-5 and TRBJ2-3, with a weak D call TRBD2 (7 bases). CDR3 length: 13 amino acids. The germline gives CDR1 MNHEY, CDR2 SVGAGI. Trimming removed 7 bases from V and 3 bases from J, with 11 bases in between. The CDR3 bases are TGTGCCAGCACGGGGGGCCCAACAGATACGCAGTATTTT. As protein: CASTGGPTDTQYF.

The V gene is TRBV7-3, the J gene TRBJ2-5; a possible D gene is TRBD2 (7 bases). The CDR3 has 13 residues. Between the trimmed V and J ends, which lost 8 bases and 5 bases, there was a span of 15 bases. Germline CDR1 and CDR2: SGHTA and FQGTGA. This CDR3 reads CASSSGGMETQYF. CDR3 in DNA: TGTGCCAGCTCCTCGGGGGGCATGGAGACCCAGTACTTC.

This clone was observed once. The chain joins TRBV30 to TRBJ2-4, with D unclear. This CDR3 is built from 13 residues. V was trimmed by 3 bases and J by 0 bases, leaving 6 bases between them. Per germline, CDR1 GTSNPN and CDR2 SVGIG (reference sequence). CDR3 region: CAWRSIAKNIQYF. CDR3 nucleotide sequence: TGTGCCTGGAGGTCTATAGCCAAAAACATTCAGTACTTC.

The genes are TRBV28 and TRBJ2-1, with TRBD2 matching 12 bases. The CDR3 is made up of 17 amino acids. Germline V gives CDR1 MDHEN, CDR2 SYDVKM. With V trimmed by 5 bases and J by 5 bases, 10 bases remained unmatched. This chain's CDR3 is CASSPTSGSKFNNEQFF. The CDR3 coding sequence is TGTGCCAGCAGTCCGACTAGCGGGAGTAAGTTTAACAATGAGCAGTTCTTC. The full variable domain, in which reference TRBV28 and TRBJ2-1 provide the parts outside the CDR3, is DVKVTQSSRYLVKRTGEKVFLECVQDMDHENMFWYRQDPGLGLRLIYFSYDVKMKEKGDIPEGYSVSREKKERFSLILESASTNQTSMYLCASSPTSGSKFNNEQFFGPGTRLTVL.

The chain recombines TRBV5-6 with TRBJ2-5, with TRBD2 matching 14 bases. CDR1 is SGHDT and CDR2 is YYEEEE in the germline V gene. The V and J ends lost 4 bases and 7 bases, in that order; junction bases with no gene match: 3. The CDR3 loop spans 14 amino acids. CDR3 DNA sequence: TGTGCCAGCAGCCGGGGACTAGCGGGAGCGACCCAGTACTTC. Protein: CASSRGLAGATQYF.

This clone came up once. The V gene is TRBV5-5, the J gene TRBJ2-7; no definite D call. The CDR3 extends over 14 amino acids. The V gene's germline CDR1 is SGHKS and CDR2 YYEKEE (reference sequence). V lost 4 bases to trimming and J lost 2 bases, with 13 bases between them. The CDR3 region is CASSAGSGTYEQYF. CDR3 in DNA: TGTGCCAGCAGCGCTGGATCAGGAACCTACGAGCAGTACTTC.

This clone was detected only once. The CDR3 is CARVGSYNSPLHF. CDR3 in DNA: TGTGCCAGGGTCGGCTCCTATAATTCACCCCTCCACTTT. The genes are TRBV6-5 and TRBJ1-6, with D uncertain. CDR1 is MNHEY, CDR2 SVGAGI, per germline. The length of the CDR3 is 13 residues. Trimming shortened V by 9 bases and J by 0 bases, and 6 bases separated the two germline ends.

This sequence joins TRBV2 and TRBJ1-1; 8 nucleotides agree with TRBD1. J gave up 4 bases and V 6 bases, and 4 bases lay outside the gene matches. Germline CDR1 reads SNHLY; CDR2 reads FYNNEI. The CDR3 sequence is 13 residues long. CDR3: CASRQQGGTEAFF. DNA for the CDR3: TGTGCCAGCAGGCAACAGGGGGGCACTGAAGCTTTCTTT.

This clone was counted between two and nine times. The chain recombines TRBV2 with TRBJ2-5, with 7 bases aligning to TRBD2. The V and J ends lost 5 bases and 3 bases, in that order; junction bases with no gene match: 12. CDR1 and CDR2 from the germline V gene are SNHLY and FYNNEI. This CDR3 has 16 residues. Here the CDR3 DNA reads TGTGCCAGCAGTATTGGGGGGGGATCGAAAGAAGAGACCCAGTACTTC. Its protein product is CASSIGGGSKEETQYF.

The chain carries TRBV7-9 and TRBJ1-2, with TRBD1 matching over 9 bases. CDR3 length equals 18 residues. The junction had 10 bases not matched to a gene; V was cut back by 2 bases and J by 0 bases. CDR1 and CDR2 from the germline V gene are SEHNR and FQNEAQ (reference sequence). As DNA, the CDR3 is TGTGCCAGCAGCTTAACCCCGGGACAGGGAAGAACTAACTATGGCTACACCTTC. Its translation is CASSLTPGQGRTNYGYTF.